This TCR beta chain derives from a study of molecular identifiers for immune sequencing clone quantification. Remarks on this clonotype: A much larger clone differs by one base, so this may be a read error.

TCRdb reprocessed the PCR reads with MiXCR, giving one entry per CDR3 protein. The sample gives 300,000 to 350,000 distinct CDR3 sequences, 20% to 25% of which show up once; about 0.81% is in the top ten. With 0 bases removed from V and 8 bases from J, the gap between germline ends came to 12 bases. Germline V lookup: CDR1 DFQATT, CDR2 SNEGSKA (reference sequence). The length of the CDR3 is 13 residues. This chain uses TRBV20-1 with TRBJ2-3, with D hard to call. The sequence was obtained from a human donor in good health. Some libraries in this study had Jurkat cell RNA spiked in. Specimen: naive CD8+ T cells from blood, with Jurkat cell RNA spiked in. As to subset: FACS-sorted CD8+CD4-CCR7+CD45RA+ naive T cells. The CDR3 loop is CSARDLVPITQYF. The CDR3 region has the DNA TGCAGTGCTAGAGATCTCGTACCGATTACGCAGTATTTT.